Detailed here is one T cell receptor beta chain. The CDR3 has 9 residues. Germline V gene data show CDR1 as SGDLS and CDR2 as YYNGEE. V dropped 7 bases and J dropped 5 bases, with 3 bases sitting between them. The data were taken from a study of shared clonotypes between healthy human individuals. TCRdb's table, derived via immunoSEQ multiplex PCR, lists solely in-frame clones and lacks some. The sample lists roughly 1,100,000 clones, approximately 76% seen once, with about 1.5% in the top ten. The rearrangement uses TRBV9 and TRBJ2-5; D not certain. This sequence was found in a man aged 18-30 years in good health. Sequences were obtained from memory CD4+ T cells sorted from blood. Subset indicated: CD45RA-negative fraction. The CDR3 DNA follows: TGTGCCAGCGGGGAGACCCAGTACTTC. It yields the protein CASGETQYF.